Listed below are T cell receptor beta chains from one sample, sequenced in a study of radiotherapy plus CTLA-4 blockade in lung cancer. Some clones are missing from TCRdb's copy, which holds only in-frame ones; the method was immunoSEQ multiplex PCR. Here the sample spans 90,000 to 100,000 clones, roughly 80% being singletons. This specimen consisted of peripheral blood, obtained from a patient treated with radiotherapy plus ipilimumab. These receptor sequences come from a human donor with non-small cell lung cancer that progressed on radiotherapy plus ipilimumab. The conserved cysteine and the conserved F or W are not part of the CDR3 here. Fields, in order: J gene, V gene, CDR3 protein.

J: TRBJ1-2
V: TRBV7-9
CDR3: ASSPRTANYGYT

J: TRBJ2-1
V: TRBV18
CDR3: ASSRTRESNEQF

J: TRBJ2-1
V: TRBV19
CDR3: ASSKQLAGAGNEQF

J: TRBJ1-1
V: TRBV4-1
CDR3: ASSQDFGAQHAEAF

J: TRBJ2-1
V: TRBV9
CDR3: ASSVNSGSYEQF

J: TRBJ2-1
V: TRBV5-1
CDR3: ASSDLLNRGNEQF

J: TRBJ2-1
V: TRBV30
CDR3: AWEPGLAGGNFPYNEQF

J: TRBJ2-7
V: TRBV2
CDR3: ASRTTTGPYEQY

J: TRBJ1-3
V: TRBV6-6
CDR3: ASSFPLKRGNTIY

J: TRBJ2-7
V: TRBV27
CDR3: ASSLYGGSYEQY

J: TRBJ2-3
V: TRBV7-9
CDR3: ASSFRLAGAVDTQY

J: TRBJ2-3
V: TRBV5-1
CDR3: ASSTGTSGRTDTQY

J: TRBJ1-2
V: TRBV7-9
CDR3: ASSLEGSGLYGYT

J: TRBJ2-7
V: TRBV6-6
CDR3: ASNTYEQY

J: TRBJ2-5
V: TRBV18
CDR3: ASSPYQETQY

J: TRBJ2-1
V: TRBV7-9
CDR3: ASSLGQGSYNEQF

J: TRBJ2-3
V: TRBV7-2
CDR3: ATRTGGSTDTQY

J: TRBJ2-1
V: TRBV9
CDR3: ASSARVAGSSYNEQF

J: TRBJ1-2
V: TRBV7-2
CDR3: ASSLEGRYGYT

J: TRBJ1-3
V: TRBV9
CDR3: ASSPRTGWDTIY

J: TRBJ1-2
V: TRBV2
CDR3: AGGPGQGYGYT

J: TRBJ1-4
V: TRBV28
CDR3: ASSGEGNEKLF